This T cell receptor (beta chain) emerged from a study of T cell repertoires in ileal Crohn's disease. TCRB immunosequencing input was about 0.55 micrograms of biopsy DNA per sample. The data were produced by immunoSEQ multiplex PCR, yet TCRdb's version contains in-frame clones alone and is incomplete. In the table there are some 8,200 clones, about 96% of which are singletons. Findings of the study overall: Mucosal expansions were suggested to be mainly CD8 T cells.

A remark on this clone: Its antigen is unidentified.

Germline CDR1 and CDR2: SGHRS and YFSETQ. This CDR3 region has 15 residues. Trimming removed 2 bases at V and 1 base at J, with 10 bases between. The chain couples TRBV5-1 to TRBJ1-3; D is unclear. The receptor comes from an adult with Crohn's disease. The sequencing sample was made of ileal tissue. CDR3 region: CASSLFGESGNTIYF. Written as DNA, the CDR3 is TGCGCCAGCAGCTTATTCGGGGAATCTGGAAACACCATATATTTT.